The source of this T cell receptor (beta chain) is a study of T cell repertoires in aging, cancer and after chemotherapy. Looking at the study overall: Donor ages fell into six groups from 30 or younger up to 70 or older. Study findings and constraints: Loss of evenness, beyond lost richness, contributed to age-related TCR diversity decline in cancer patients. Rebound thymic output was suggested by rising median generation probability during chemotherapy in each cancer cohort.

As for this clonotype: Its antigen remains unidentified.

Germline CDR1 and CDR2: SGHDT and YYEEEE. V gave up 4 bases and J gave up 3 bases, with 7 bases separating them. The CDR3 contains 12 residues. Amplification of TCR beta used genomic DNA extracted from peripheral blood. TRB rearrangements spanning V, D and J were amplified using mixed TRB-A/B primers. TCRdb re-called the multiplex PCR reads with MiXCR, one entry per CDR3 protein. This repertoire shows some 8,900 distinct CDR3 sequences, 30% to 40% found once; its top ten account for 2.5% to 3%. The rearrangement links TRBV5-6 to TRBJ1-1; the D is unclear. The sequenced sample was blood. The TCR sequence derives from a human donor in good health. In DNA form, the CDR3 reads TGTGCCAGCAGCCTCAGAGACACTGAAGCTTTCTTT. Its translation is CASSLRDTEAFF.